The present T cell receptor beta chain was sequenced within a study of a mutant IDH1 vaccine in newly diagnosed glioma listed by TCRdb under 2021. Turning to the overall study: Of the approximately 34 patients who were treated, approximately 60% were male and approximately 38% were female, and the mean age was around 40 years. Prior to enrollment, standard therapy consisting of radiotherapy alone, temozolomide alone, or radiochemotherapy with temozolomide had been administered to patients, with the combination being received by most patients. Six visits were used for peripheral blood collection: V03 (baseline), V05, V07, V10, V12 and V13. Longitudinal TCRB deep sequencing was performed for approximately 24 treated patients wherever samples were available for exploratory analyses. The paper's findings and limits, for the study overall: Immune responses induced by the vaccine were seen in 90% to 95% of patients across multiple MHC alleles. The authors noted that analyses of patient blood samples could not be reproduced because of sample limitations. No apparent relationship was observed between pseudoprogression and alterations in the top peripheral T cell clonotypes detected by TCRB sequencing. Selection of PBMC samples for TCRB deep sequencing was based on availability.

Receptors were amplified or captured by the immunoSEQ multiplex PCR assay. Rearranged TCR beta chain sequences were amplified using the hsTCRB Kit according to the manufacturer's protocol. TCRB libraries were sequenced on an Illumina MiSeq. On the authors' methods: The proprietary platform of the kit vendor was used for demultiplexing, trimming and gene mapping. This is the immuneACCESS table as TCRdb keeps it, with only in-frame sequences that have V and J called. A part of the clones is gone; compared with another copy, unresolved V genes explain less than half, and the rest is unexplained. V, J and clone size are those of that table, while D and trimming were read from the DNA. The sample table records about 98,000 clones; 85% to 90% of these occur just once. The top ten clonotypes cover under 0.65% of the sample. The trim is 3 bases for V and 3 bases for J, with a gap of 11 bases between the germline ends. From the germline V gene, CDR1 is SNHLY and CDR2 is FYNNEI. The CDR3 runs 14 amino acids, cysteine and phenylalanine included. Solely the CDR3 DNA is kept, with 42 bases framed from the first base.

The sample's time point label is to be understood as: baseline, week 1 (first vaccination visit). The sample's treatment or condition label, in plain terms: pre-vaccination baseline after standard-of-care therapy. The donors had newly diagnosed IDH1-mutant astrocytomas of WHO grade 3 or 4 that showed loss of nuclear ATRX. The samples were drawn from NOA16, a multicentre, single-arm, open-label phase I trial in Germany that tested a mutant IDH1 peptide vaccine in humans for the first time. Visit V03 blood draws served as the baseline sample for immunogenicity testing. The DNeasy Blood and Tissue Kit was used to extract genomic DNA from EDTA blood for TCRB sequencing. This clone occurred once. Its antigen is not yet known. No quality values exist for individual bases; no much larger clone is one base distant.

The TCR was taken from a woman aged 45-60 years with glioma. The material sequenced was PBMCs, taken from a glioma patient treated with radiotherapy, temozolomide or both. This sequence uses TRBV2 and TRBJ1-2, and possibly TRBD1, on 5 matching bases. The CDR3 region has the sequence CASSDRGVDYGYTF. The DNA sequence is TGTGCCAGCAGTGACCGGGGGGTGGACTATGGCTACACCTTC.